In its sample, the clone carrying this T cell receptor beta chain ranks as medium-sized. These data are taken from a study of technical replicates of blood from four donors. Using immunoSEQ multiplex PCR, the repertoire was profiled, and TCRdb retains in-frame clones only, with some absent. Among 50,000 to 60,000 clones listed, 91% were seen once. Sequencing used PBMCs. The sequence was collected from a human donor in good health. Some clones in this sample may be carry-over from other donors' samples.

As DNA, the CDR3 is TGTGCCAGCCAAAGCGGGCTAATGAACACTGAAGCTTTCTTT. This sequence encodes CASQSGLMNTEAFF. The V and J genes are TRBV6-5 and TRBJ1-1; no definite D call. Germline values: CDR1 MNHEY, CDR2 SVGAGI. This CDR3 is 14 amino acids long. Trimming left V 8 bases short and J 0 bases short, with 13 bases between.